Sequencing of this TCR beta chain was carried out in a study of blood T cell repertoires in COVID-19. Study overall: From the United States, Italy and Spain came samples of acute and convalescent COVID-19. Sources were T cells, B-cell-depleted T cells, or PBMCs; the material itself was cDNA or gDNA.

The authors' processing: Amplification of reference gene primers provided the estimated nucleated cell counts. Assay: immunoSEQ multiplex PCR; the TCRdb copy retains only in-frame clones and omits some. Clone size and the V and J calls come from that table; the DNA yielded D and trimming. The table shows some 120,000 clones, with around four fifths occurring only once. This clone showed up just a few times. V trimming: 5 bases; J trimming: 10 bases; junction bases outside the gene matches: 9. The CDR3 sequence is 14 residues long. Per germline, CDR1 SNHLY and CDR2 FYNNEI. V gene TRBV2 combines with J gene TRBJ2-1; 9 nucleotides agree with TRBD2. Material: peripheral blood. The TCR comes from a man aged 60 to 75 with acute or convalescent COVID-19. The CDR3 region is CASSPSGKSMEQFF. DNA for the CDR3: TGTGCCAGCAGTCCTAGCGGGAAGAGTATGGAGCAGTTCTTC.